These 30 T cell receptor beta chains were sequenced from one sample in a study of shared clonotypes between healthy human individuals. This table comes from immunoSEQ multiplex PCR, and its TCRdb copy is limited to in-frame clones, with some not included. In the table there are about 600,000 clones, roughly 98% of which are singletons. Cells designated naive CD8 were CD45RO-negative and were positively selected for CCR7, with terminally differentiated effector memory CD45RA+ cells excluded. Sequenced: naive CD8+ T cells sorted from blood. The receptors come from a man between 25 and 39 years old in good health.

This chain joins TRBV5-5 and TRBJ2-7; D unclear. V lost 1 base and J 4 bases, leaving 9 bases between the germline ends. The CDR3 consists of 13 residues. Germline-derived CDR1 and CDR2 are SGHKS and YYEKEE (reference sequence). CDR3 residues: CASSLFPTYEQYF. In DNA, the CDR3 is TGTGCCAGCAGCTTGTTTCCCACTTACGAGCAGTACTTC.

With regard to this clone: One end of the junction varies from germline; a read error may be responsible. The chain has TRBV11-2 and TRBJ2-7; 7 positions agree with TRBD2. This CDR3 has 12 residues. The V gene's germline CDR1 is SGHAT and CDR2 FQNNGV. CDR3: CAGSLAGYEQYF. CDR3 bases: TGTGCCGGCAGCTTAGCGGGCTACGAGCAGTACTTC.

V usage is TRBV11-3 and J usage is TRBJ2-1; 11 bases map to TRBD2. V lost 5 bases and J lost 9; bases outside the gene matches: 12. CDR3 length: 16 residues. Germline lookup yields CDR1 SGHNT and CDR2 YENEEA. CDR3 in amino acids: CASSPSLAGGPGEQFF. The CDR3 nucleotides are TGTGCCAGCAGCCCCAGCTTAGCGGGAGGGCCTGGTGAGCAGTTCTTC.

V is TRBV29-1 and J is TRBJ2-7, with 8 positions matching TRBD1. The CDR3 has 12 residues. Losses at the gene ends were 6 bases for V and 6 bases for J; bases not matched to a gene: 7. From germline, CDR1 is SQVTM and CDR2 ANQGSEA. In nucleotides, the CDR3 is TGCAGCGTAGTCGGACAGGGATCCGAGCAGTACTTC. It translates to CSVVGQGSEQYF.

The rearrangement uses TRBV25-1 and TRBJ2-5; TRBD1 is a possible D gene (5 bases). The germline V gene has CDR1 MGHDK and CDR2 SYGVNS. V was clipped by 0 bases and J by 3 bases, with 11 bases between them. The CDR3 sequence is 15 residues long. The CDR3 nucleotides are TGTGCCAGCAGTGAATATCAGGGTGTCGAAGAGACCCAGTACTTC. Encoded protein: CASSEYQGVEETQYF.

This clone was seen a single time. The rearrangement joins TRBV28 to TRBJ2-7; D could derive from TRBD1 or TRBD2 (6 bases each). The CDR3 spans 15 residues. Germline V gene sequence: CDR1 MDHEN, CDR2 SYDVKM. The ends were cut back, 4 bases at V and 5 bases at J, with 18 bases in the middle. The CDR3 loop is CASSYPGGQGHEQYF. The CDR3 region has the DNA TGTGCCAGCAGTTACCCTGGGGGGCAGGGCCACGAGCAGTACTTC. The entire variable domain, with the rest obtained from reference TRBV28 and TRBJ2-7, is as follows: DVKVTQSSRYLVKRTGEKVFLECVQDMDHENMFWYRQDPGLGLRLIYFSYDVKMKEKGDIPEGYSVSREKKERFSLILESASTNQTSMYLCASSYPGGQGHEQYFGPGTRLTVT.

The CDR3 DNA reads TGTGCCAGCAGCCAACCCTTCACAGGGGTGAACACTGAAGCTTTCTTT. It encodes CASSQPFTGVNTEAFF. This chain uses TRBV4-2 with TRBJ1-1, with 7 bases lining up with TRBD1. The CDR3 is made up of 16 amino acids. V dropped 2 bases and J dropped 0; count of bases not matched to a gene: 6. CDR1 and CDR2 (germline): LGHNA, YNFKEQ.

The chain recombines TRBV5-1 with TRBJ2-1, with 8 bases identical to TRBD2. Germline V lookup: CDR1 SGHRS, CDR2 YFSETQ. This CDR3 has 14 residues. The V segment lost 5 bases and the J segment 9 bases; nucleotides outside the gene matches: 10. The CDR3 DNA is TGCGCCAGCAGTTCCGGGACTAGTTTGATTGAGCAGTTCTTC. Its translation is CASSSGTSLIEQFF.

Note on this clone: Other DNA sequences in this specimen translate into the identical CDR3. The CDR3 DNA follows: TGTGCCAGCAGCGCCGGGGGCAATCAGCCCCAGCATTTT. It encodes CASSAGGNQPQHF. The V call is TRBV25-1, the J call TRBJ1-5; no clear D gene. CDR1 and CDR2 (germline): MGHDK, SYGVNS. The CDR3 extends over 13 amino acids. Trimming left V 6 bases short and J 2 bases short, with 8 bases between.

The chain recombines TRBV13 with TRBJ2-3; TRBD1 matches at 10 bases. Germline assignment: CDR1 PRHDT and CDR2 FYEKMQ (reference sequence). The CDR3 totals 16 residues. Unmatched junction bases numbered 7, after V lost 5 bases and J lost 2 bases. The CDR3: CASSGRDRGNTDTQYF. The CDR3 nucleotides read TGTGCCAGCAGCGGCAGGGACAGGGGCAACACAGATACGCAGTATTTT.

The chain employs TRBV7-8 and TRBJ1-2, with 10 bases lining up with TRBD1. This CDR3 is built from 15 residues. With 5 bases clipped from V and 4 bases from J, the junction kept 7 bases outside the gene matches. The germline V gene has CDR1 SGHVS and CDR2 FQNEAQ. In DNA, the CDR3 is TGTGCCAGCAGCCGCAGGGACAGGGGTAGCTATGGCTACACCTTC. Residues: CASSRRDRGSYGYTF.

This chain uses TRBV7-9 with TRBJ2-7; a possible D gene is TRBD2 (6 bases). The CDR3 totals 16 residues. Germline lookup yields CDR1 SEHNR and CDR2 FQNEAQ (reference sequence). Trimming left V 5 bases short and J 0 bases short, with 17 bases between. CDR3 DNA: TGTGCCAGCAGCCCTCCCTCCGGGGGACCCTCCTACGAGCAGTACTTC. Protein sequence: CASSPPSGGPSYEQYF.

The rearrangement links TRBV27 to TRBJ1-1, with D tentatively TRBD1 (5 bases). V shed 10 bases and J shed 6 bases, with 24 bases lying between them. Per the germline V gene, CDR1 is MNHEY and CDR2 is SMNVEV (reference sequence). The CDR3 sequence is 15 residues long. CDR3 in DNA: TGTGCCACCTCCGATGGGGGGTCTTTGCGGGCTGAAGCTTTCTTT. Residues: CATSDGGSLRAEAFF.

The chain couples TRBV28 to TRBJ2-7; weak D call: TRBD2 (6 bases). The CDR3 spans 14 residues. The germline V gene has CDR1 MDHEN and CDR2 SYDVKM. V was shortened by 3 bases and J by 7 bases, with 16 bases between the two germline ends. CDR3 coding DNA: TGTGCCAGCAGTTTTAATGGAGGGATCCAAGAGCAGTACTTC. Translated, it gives CASSFNGGIQEQYF.

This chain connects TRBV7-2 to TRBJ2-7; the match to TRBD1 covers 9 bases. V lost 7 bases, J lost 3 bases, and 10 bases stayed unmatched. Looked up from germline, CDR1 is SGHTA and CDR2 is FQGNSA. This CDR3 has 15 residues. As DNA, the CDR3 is TGTGCCAGCACCCCGGGACAGGGCCTTAACTACGAGCAGTACTTC. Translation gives CASTPGQGLNYEQYF.

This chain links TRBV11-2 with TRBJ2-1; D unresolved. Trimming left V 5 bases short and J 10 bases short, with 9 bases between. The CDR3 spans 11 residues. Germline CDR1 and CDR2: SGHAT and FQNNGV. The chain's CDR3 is CASSHSREQFF. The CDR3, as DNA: TGTGCCAGCAGCCATTCTCGGGAGCAGTTCTTC. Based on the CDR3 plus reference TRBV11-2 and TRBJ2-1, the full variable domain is EAGVAQSPRYKIIEKRQSVAFWCNPISGHATLYWYQQILGQGPKLLIQFQNNGVVDDSQLPKDRFSAERLKGVDSTLKIQPAKLEDSAVYLCASSHSREQFFGPGTRLTVL.

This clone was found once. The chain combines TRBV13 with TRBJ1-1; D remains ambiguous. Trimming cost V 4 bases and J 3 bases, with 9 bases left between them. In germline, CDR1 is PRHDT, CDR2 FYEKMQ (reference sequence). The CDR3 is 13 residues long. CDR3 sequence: CASSSRTDTEAFF. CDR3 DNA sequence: TGTGCCAGCAGCTCAAGAACTGACACTGAAGCTTTCTTT.

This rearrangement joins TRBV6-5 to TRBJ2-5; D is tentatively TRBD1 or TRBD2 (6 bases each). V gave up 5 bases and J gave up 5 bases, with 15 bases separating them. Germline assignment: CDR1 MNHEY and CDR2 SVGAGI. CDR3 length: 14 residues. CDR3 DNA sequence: TGTGCCAGCAGTACCTGGGGGGCGGGGGAGACCCAGTACTTC. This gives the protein CASSTWGAGETQYF.

The CDR3 region has the DNA TGTGCCAGCAGTGAAACAGGCATGCCCTACGAGCAGTACTTC. Its translation: CASSETGMPYEQYF. V gene TRBV2 combines with J gene TRBJ2-7, with D possibly being TRBD1 (5 bases). Germline lookup yields CDR1 SNHLY and CDR2 FYNNEI. The CDR3 runs to 14 residues. Between the trimmed V and J ends, which lost 2 bases and 2 bases, there was a span of 10 bases.

The CDR3 loop is CASSLGRTGDGYEQYF. CDR3 DNA sequence: TGTGCCAGCAGCTTAGGAAGGACAGGGGATGGCTACGAGCAGTACTTC. The chain joins TRBV7-6 to TRBJ2-7, with 9 nucleotides matching TRBD1. Germline V gives CDR1 SGHVS, CDR2 FNYEAQ. This CDR3 has 16 residues. V shed 1 base, J shed 3 bases, and the junction held 7 bases outside the gene matches.

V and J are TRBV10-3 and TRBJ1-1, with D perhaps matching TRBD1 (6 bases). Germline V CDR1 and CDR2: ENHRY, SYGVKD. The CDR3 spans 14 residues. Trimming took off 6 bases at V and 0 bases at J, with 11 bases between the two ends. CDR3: CAISRGGLNTEAFF. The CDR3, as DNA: TGTGCCATCAGCAGGGGCGGGCTGAACACTGAAGCTTTCTTT.

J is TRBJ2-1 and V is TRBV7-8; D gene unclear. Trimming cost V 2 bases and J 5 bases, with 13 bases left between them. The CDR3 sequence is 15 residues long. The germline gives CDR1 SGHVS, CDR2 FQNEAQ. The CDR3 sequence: CASSLLRPEDNEQFF. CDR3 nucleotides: TGTGCCAGCAGCTTATTAAGGCCCGAGGACAATGAGCAGTTCTTC.

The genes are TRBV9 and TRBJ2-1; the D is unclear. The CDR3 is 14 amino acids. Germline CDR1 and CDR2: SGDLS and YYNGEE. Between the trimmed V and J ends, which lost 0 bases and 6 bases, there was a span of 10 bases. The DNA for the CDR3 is TGTGCCAGCAGCGTAGGGGCCCCCGGCAATGAGCAGTTCTTC. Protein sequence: CASSVGAPGNEQFF.

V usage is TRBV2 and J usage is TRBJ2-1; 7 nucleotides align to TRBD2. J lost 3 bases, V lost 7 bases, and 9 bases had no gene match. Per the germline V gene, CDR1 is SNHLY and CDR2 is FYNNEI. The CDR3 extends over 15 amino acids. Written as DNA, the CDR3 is TGTGCCAGCAAAGGGCTAGCGGAGTTCTACAATGAGCAGTTCTTC. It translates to CASKGLAEFYNEQFF.

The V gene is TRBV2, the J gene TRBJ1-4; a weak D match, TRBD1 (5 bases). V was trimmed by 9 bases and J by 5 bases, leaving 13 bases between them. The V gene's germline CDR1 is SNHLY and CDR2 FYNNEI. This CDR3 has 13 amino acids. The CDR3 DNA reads TGTGCCAGTGAGGGGTACCCGAATGAAAAACTGTTTTTT. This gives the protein CASEGYPNEKLFF.

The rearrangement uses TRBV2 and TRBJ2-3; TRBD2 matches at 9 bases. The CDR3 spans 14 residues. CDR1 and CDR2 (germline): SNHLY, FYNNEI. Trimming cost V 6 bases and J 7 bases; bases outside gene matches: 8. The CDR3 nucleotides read TGTGCCAGCAGGCAGCGGGGGGTGCGATATACGCAGTATTTT. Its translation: CASRQRGVRYTQYF.

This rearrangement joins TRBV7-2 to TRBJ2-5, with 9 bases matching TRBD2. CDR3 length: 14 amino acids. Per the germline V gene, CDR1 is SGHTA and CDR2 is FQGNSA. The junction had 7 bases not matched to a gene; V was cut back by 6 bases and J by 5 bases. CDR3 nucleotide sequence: TGTGCCAGCAGTCTTGGGCTAGCGGGGGAGACCCAGTACTTC. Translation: CASSLGLAGETQYF.

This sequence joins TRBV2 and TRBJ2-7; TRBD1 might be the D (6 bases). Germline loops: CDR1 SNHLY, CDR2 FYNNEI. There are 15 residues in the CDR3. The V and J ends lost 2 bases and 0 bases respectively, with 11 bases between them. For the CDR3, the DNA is TGTGCCAGCAGTGAACAGACAGGTAGCTCCTACGAGCAGTACTTC. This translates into CASSEQTGSSYEQYF.

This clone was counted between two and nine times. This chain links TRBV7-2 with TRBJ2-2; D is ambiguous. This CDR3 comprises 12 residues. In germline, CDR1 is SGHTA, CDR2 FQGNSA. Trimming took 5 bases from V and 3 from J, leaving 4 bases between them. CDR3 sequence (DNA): TGTGCCAGCAGCATTTACACCGGGGAGCTGTTTTTT. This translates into CASSIYTGELFF.

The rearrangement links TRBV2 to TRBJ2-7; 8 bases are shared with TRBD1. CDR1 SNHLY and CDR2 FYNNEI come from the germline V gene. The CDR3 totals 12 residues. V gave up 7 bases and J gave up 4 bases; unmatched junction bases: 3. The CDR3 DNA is TGTGCCAGCACAGGGGGCCTGTACGAGCAGTACTTC. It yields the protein CASTGGLYEQYF.